Below are 12 T cell receptor beta chains sequenced from a single sample in a study of T cells after yellow fever vaccination. TCRdb passed the 5' RACE reads through MiXCR, listing each CDR3 protein once. The sample includes some 320,000 distinct CDR3 sequences, 7.5% to 9% of them seen just once. The source material was CD4+ T cells sorted from PBMCs, sampled 5 days after the yellow fever booster vaccination. The receptors here all came from a young man who received the YFV17D yellow fever vaccine.

The V call is TRBV10-2, the J call TRBJ2-1; 12 bases are a match to TRBD1. The CDR3 totals 17 residues. The germline V gene has CDR1 WSHSY and CDR2 SAAADI. V lost 8 bases and J lost 9; bases outside the gene matches: 17. The CDR3, as DNA: TGCGCCAGCTTCCGGGACAGGGGGCTTCGGTTTAGCGGTGAGCAGTTCTTC. It specifies CASFRDRGLRFSGEQFF.

This clonotype was recorded many times. J is TRBJ2-3 and V is TRBV20-1; 11 bases fit TRBD2. The CDR3 is 14 residues long. CDR1 and CDR2 from the germline V gene are DFQATT and SNEGSKA (reference sequence). The junction had 6 bases not matched to a gene; V was cut back by 6 bases and J by 4 bases. CDR3 bases: TGCAGTGCCTTAGCGGGGGGGCCCGCAGATACGCAGTATTTT. This codes for CSALAGGPADTQYF.

The rearrangement uses TRBV19 and TRBJ1-1, with D hard to call. Germline V lookup: CDR1 LNHDA, CDR2 SQIVND (reference sequence). CDR3 length: 14 residues. Trimming removed 5 bases from V and 3 bases from J, with 13 bases in between. CDR3 residues: CASSPTDGYTEAFF. CDR3 DNA: TGTGCCAGTAGTCCAACGGACGGATACACTGAAGCTTTCTTT.

V and J are TRBV24-1 and TRBJ2-1; 13 nucleotides match TRBD2. Germline V lookup: CDR1 KGHDR, CDR2 SFDVKD. Unmatched junction bases numbered 6, after V lost 9 bases and J lost 8 bases. The CDR3 extends over 14 amino acids. The CDR3 sequence is CATPGTSGAHEQFF. CDR3 in DNA: TGTGCCACCCCTGGGACTAGCGGGGCCCATGAGCAGTTCTTC.

This chain joins TRBV4-2 and TRBJ2-1; D remains ambiguous. V lost 4 bases to trimming and J lost 10 bases, with 17 bases between them. Germline V gives CDR1 LGHNA, CDR2 YNFKEQ. The CDR3 consists of 14 residues. CDR3 residues: CASSPDPSVREQFF. DNA of the CDR3: TGTGCCAGCAGCCCCGATCCCTCGGTACGGGAGCAGTTCTTC.

This sequence joins TRBV6-6 and TRBJ1-4, with D possibly TRBD1 on 6 matching bases. The V end lost 4 bases, the J end lost 8 bases, and 20 bases lay between the germline ends. This CDR3 is built from 16 residues. The germline V gene has CDR1 MNHNY and CDR2 SVGAGI (reference sequence). In nucleotides, the CDR3 is TGTGCCAGCAGTTCCTATTACGGGACACTAATCGAAAAACTGTTTTTT. Its protein is CASSSYYGTLIEKLFF.

The table lists this clonotype with a few counts. The V call is TRBV19, the J call TRBJ2-4; weak D call: TRBD2 (6 bases). CDR1 is LNHDA, CDR2 SQIVND, per germline (reference sequence). The CDR3 runs 14 residues. V gave up 3 bases and J gave up 7 bases, with 13 bases separating them. Written as DNA, the CDR3 is TGTGCCAGTAGTATTCTACTAGCTGTGAACATTCAGTACTTC. This encodes CASSILLAVNIQYF.

The chain uses TRBV29-1 and TRBJ1-6; D gene unclear. CDR1 is SQVTM and CDR2 is ANQGSEA in the germline V gene. The germline V and J ends were trimmed by 3 bases and 13 bases, with 22 bases remaining between them. The CDR3 sequence is 15 residues long. The CDR3 spells CSVDSSRPVLSPLHF. In DNA, the CDR3 is TGCAGCGTTGACTCCTCCCGGCCCGTTCTCTCCCCCCTCCACTTT.

This chain connects TRBV7-3 to TRBJ2-1, with D possibly matching TRBD1 (8 bases). The CDR3 is made up of 16 amino acids. Germline V gene sequence: CDR1 SGHTA, CDR2 FQGTGA. V was cut by 5 bases and J by 0 bases, with 14 bases left in between. The CDR3 region is CASSVQGGSSYNEQFF. The CDR3 DNA sequence: TGTGCCAGCAGCGTACAGGGGGGGAGCTCCTACAATGAGCAGTTCTTC.

This clonotype has just one count. This chain joins TRBV27 and TRBJ1-2; 9 nucleotides line up with TRBD1. Looked up from germline, CDR1 is MNHEY and CDR2 is SMNVEV (reference sequence). The CDR3 has 14 amino acids. V lost 5 bases and J lost 7; bases outside the gene matches: 8. CDR3 nucleotide sequence: TGTGCCAGCAGTACACAGGGGGCGAGCGGTGGCTACACCTTC. Its translation is CASSTQGASGGYTF.

This clonotype appeared a few times. This chain links TRBV28 with TRBJ1-1; no definite D call. Between the trimmed V and J ends, which lost 6 bases and 11 bases, there was a span of 13 bases. From germline, CDR1 is MDHEN and CDR2 SYDVKM. The CDR3 is 11 residues long. The CDR3 coding sequence is TGTGCCAGCAGCTCCCCAGCGTTCGCTTTCTTT. Translating it yields CASSSPAFAFF. Based on the CDR3 plus reference TRBV28 and TRBJ1-1, the full variable domain is DVKVTQSSRYLVKRTGEKVFLECVQDMDHENMFWYRQDPGLGLRLIYFSYDVKMKEKGDIPEGYSVSREKKERFSLILESASTNQTSMYLCASSSPAFAFFGQGTRLTVV.

The sample holds many counts of this clonotype. This chain links TRBV7-8 with TRBJ1-5; the D is unclear. This CDR3 region has 14 residues. The V and J ends lost 1 base and 4 bases respectively, with 8 bases between them. Per the germline V gene, CDR1 is SGHVS and CDR2 is FQNEAQ. CDR3 sequence reads: CASSLGSRNQPQHF. The DNA of the CDR3 is TGTGCCAGCAGCTTAGGCAGCCGTAATCAGCCCCAGCATTTT.